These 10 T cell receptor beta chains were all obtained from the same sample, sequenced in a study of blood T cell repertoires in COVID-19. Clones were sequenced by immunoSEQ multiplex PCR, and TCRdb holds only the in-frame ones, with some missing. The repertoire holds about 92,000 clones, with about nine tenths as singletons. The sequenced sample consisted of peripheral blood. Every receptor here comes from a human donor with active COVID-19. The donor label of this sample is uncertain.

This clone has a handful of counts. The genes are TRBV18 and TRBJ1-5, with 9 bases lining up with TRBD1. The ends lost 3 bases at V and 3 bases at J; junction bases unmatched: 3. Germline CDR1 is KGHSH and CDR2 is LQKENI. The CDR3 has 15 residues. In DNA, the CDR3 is TGTGCCAGCTCACCCCGGGACAGGGTCAATCAGCCCCAGCATTTT. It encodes CASSPRDRVNQPQHF. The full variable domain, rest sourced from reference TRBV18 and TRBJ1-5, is NAGVMQNPRHLVRRRGQEARLRCSPMKGHSHVYWYRQLPEEGLKFMVYLQKENIIDESGMPKERFSAEFPKEGPSILRIQQVVRGDSAAYFCASSPRDRVNQPQHFGDGTRLSIL.

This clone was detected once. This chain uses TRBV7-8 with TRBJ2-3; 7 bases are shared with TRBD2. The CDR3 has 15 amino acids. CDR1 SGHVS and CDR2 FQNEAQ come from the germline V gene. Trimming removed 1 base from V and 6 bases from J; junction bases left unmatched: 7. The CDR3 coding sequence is TGTGCCAGCAGCTTAGGGGGACTCGGGAGGGATACGCAGTATTTT. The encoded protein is CASSLGGLGRDTQYF.

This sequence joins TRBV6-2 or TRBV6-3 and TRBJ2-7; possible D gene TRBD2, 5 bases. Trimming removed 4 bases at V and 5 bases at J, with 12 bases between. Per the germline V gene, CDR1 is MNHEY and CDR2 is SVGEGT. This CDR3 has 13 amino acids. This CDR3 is CASSLASGNEQYF. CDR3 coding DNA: TGTGCCAGCAGTTTAGCGTCGGGGAACGAGCAGTACTTC.

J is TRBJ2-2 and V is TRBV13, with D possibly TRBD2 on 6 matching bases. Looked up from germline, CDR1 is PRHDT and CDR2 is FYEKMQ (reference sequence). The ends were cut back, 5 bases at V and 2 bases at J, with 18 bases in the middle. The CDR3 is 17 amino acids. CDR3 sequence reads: CASSRPGGAPNTGELFF. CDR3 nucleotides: TGTGCCAGCAGCCGCCCCGGAGGGGCCCCTAACACCGGGGAGCTGTTTTTT.

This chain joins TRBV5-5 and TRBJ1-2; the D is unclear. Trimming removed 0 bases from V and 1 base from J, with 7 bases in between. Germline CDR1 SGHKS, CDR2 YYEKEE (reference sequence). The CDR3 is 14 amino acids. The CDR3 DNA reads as TGTGCCAGCAGCTTGGCAGGAATTAACTATGGCTACACCTTC. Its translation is CASSLAGINYGYTF.

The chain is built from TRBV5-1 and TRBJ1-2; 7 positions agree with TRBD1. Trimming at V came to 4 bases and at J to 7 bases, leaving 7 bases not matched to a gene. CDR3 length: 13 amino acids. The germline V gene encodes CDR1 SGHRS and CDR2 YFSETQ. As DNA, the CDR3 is TGCGCCAGCAGCGGAGATGACAGGGCTGGCTACACCTTC. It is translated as CASSGDDRAGYTF. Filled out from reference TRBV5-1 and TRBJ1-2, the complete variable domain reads KAGVTQTPRYLIKTRGQQVTLSCSPISGHRSVSWYQQTPGQGLQFLFEYFSETQRNKGNFPGRFSGRQFSNSRSEMNVSTLELGDSALYLCASSGDDRAGYTFGSGTRLTVV.

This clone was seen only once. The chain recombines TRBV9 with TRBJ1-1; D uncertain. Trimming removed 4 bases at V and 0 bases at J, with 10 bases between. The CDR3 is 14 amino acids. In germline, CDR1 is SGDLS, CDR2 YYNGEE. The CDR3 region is CASSPIRVNTEAFF. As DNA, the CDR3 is TGTGCCAGCAGCCCCATTCGAGTGAACACTGAAGCTTTCTTT.

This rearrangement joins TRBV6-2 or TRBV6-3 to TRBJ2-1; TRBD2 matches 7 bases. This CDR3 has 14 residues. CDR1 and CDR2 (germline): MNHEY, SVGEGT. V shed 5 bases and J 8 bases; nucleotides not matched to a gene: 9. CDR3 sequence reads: CASSSVVGGYEQFF. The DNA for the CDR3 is TGTGCCAGCAGTAGTGTTGTGGGGGGGTATGAGCAGTTCTTC.

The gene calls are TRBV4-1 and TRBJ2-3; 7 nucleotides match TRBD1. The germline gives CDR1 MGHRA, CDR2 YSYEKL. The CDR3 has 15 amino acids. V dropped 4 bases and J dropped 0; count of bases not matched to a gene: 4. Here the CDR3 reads CASSLGQTSTDTQYF. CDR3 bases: TGCGCCAGCAGCCTGGGACAGACTAGCACAGATACGCAGTATTTT.

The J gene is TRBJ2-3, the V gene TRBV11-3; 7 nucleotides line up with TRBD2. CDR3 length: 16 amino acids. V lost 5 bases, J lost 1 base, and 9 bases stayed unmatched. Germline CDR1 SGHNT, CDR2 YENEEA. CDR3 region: CASSPRRGEGTDTQYF. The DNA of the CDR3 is TGTGCCAGCAGCCCCCGACGGGGGGAGGGCACAGATACGCAGTATTTT.